The source of this TCR beta chain is a study of OX40 agonist ivuxolimab in advanced cancers. Generated by immunoSEQ multiplex PCR, the TCRdb table keeps only in-frame clones and is missing some. This sample has around 84,000 clones, with 85% to 95% found just once. V shed 7 bases and J shed 7 bases, with 17 bases lying between them. This CDR3 has 13 amino acids. Germline lookup yields CDR1 MNHEY and CDR2 SVGAGI. The rearrangement links TRBV6-5 to TRBJ2-7; either TRBD1 or TRBD2 may fit D (6 bases each). The starting material was CD4+ or CD8+ T cells sorted from blood, obtained in a trial of the OX40 agonist ivuxolimab. The clonotype comes from an adult with an advanced solid tumor such as melanoma, head and neck, liver or kidney cancer. The CDR3 here is CASMGTWGAEQYF. Written as DNA, the CDR3 is TGTGCCAGCATGGGGACCTGGGGGGCGGAGCAGTACTTC.